Below are 10 T cell receptor beta chains sequenced from a single sample in a study of cytomegalovirus exposure and HLA in healthy donors. The PCR contained 60 Vbeta and 13 Jbeta primers. Some clones are missing from TCRdb's copy, which holds only in-frame ones; the method was immunoSEQ multiplex PCR. The sample contains roughly 100,000 clones, 83% of which appear only once. Material for sequencing was PBMCs. The receptors come from a man younger than 35 in good health and CMV-seronegative.

V and J are TRBV29-1 and TRBJ2-7; 8 bases are shared with TRBD1. CDR1 and CDR2 from the germline V gene are SQVTM and ANQGSEA. With 6 bases clipped from V and 6 bases from J, the junction kept 10 bases outside the gene matches. The CDR3 runs to 13 residues. The CDR3 DNA follows: TGCAGCGTCGCCGGGACAGGTGGCTTCGAGCAGTACTTC. It is translated as CSVAGTGGFEQYF.

The chain combines TRBV7-6 with TRBJ1-1; tentatively, D is TRBD1 (5 bases). CDR3 length: 14 amino acids. V lost 5 bases and J 4 bases, leaving 14 bases between the germline ends. The germline gives CDR1 SGHVS, CDR2 FNYEAQ. This CDR3 reads CASSRVPGSTEAFF. The CDR3 region has the DNA TGTGCCAGCAGCCGCGTCCCAGGGTCCACTGAAGCTTTCTTT. The full variable domain, its missing parts supplied by reference TRBV7-6 and TRBJ1-1, is GAGVSQSPRYKVTKRGQDVALRCDPISGHVSLYWYRQALGQGPEFLTYFNYEAQQDKSGLPNDRFSAERPEGSISTLTIQRTEQRDSAMYRCASSRVPGSTEAFFGQGTRLTVV.

The chain recombines TRBV27 with TRBJ2-1, with D tentatively TRBD2 (6 bases). The germline V gene has CDR1 MNHEY and CDR2 SMNVEV (reference sequence). Trimming pared 5 bases from V and 5 bases from J, leaving 13 bases between. CDR3 length: 14 amino acids. In nucleotides, the CDR3 is TGTGCCAGCAGTCGACTAGAACCTAACAATGAGCAGTTCTTC. Translated, it gives CASSRLEPNNEQFF.

The gene calls are TRBV5-1 and TRBJ1-1; a weak D match, TRBD1 (6 bases). The CDR3 consists of 14 residues. CDR1 is SGHRS, CDR2 YFSETQ, per germline. V was cut by 0 bases and J by 5 bases, with 11 bases left in between. CDR3 bases: TGCGCCAGCAGCTTGGCCAGGGGAAGGACTGAAGCTTTCTTT. It yields the protein CASSLARGRTEAFF.

The V gene is TRBV21-1, the J gene TRBJ1-1; the table assigns TRBD1, which was not confirmed against the DNA. TRBV21-1 is marked as a pseudogene. This CDR3 comprises 13 residues. The CDR3: CASREQGIPEAFF. The CDR3 DNA follows: TGTGCCAGCAGAGAACAGGGGATCCCTGAAGCTTTCTTT.

This CDR3 is CASSLPREWDYEQYF. In DNA form, the CDR3 reads TGTGCCAGCAGCTTACCCCGGGAGTGGGACTACGAGCAGTACTTC. The chain uses TRBV7-4 and TRBJ2-7; TRBD2 is a possible D gene (6 bases). The CDR3 is 15 residues long. The V gene's germline CDR1 is SGHVT and CDR2 SQSDAQ. The germline V and J ends were trimmed by 2 bases and 3 bases, with 14 bases remaining between them.

The chain is built from TRBV10-3 and TRBJ2-7; the match to TRBD1 covers 9 bases. The CDR3 is 16 amino acids. Germline loops: CDR1 ENHRY, CDR2 SYGVKD. The J segment lost 5 bases and the V segment lost 4 bases, leaving 12 bases of the junction unmatched. The CDR3 here is CAISVTGTGMRNEQYF. The CDR3, as DNA: TGTGCCATCAGTGTAACCGGGACAGGGATGAGGAACGAGCAGTACTTC.

The chain couples TRBV4-3 to TRBJ2-4; D is unresolved. The ends were cut back, 2 bases at V and 6 bases at J, with 11 bases in the middle. Germline values: CDR1 LGHNA, CDR2 YSLEER. This CDR3 has 14 amino acids. The CDR3 DNA reads as TGCGCCAGCAGCCAAAACACGGGTGGAAACATTCAGTACTTC. It encodes CASSQNTGGNIQYF.

The chain uses TRBV2 and TRBJ2-1; D gene ambiguous. The V end was cut by 8 bases, the J end by 7 bases, with 24 bases between. The V gene's germline CDR1 is SNHLY and CDR2 FYNNEI. The CDR3 is 16 amino acids. The CDR3 bases are TGTGCCAGCGGTAGACTCCCACCCCCTATGAGGAATGAGCAGTTCTTC. This codes for CASGRLPPPMRNEQFF.

The DNA for the CDR3 is TGTGCCAGCAGCTTGGCGGCAGGCCCAGGGCAAGAGACCCAGTACTTC. It yields the protein CASSLAAGPGQETQYF. The V call is TRBV5-5, the J call TRBJ2-5, with D possibly being TRBD1 (5 bases). V was shortened by 0 bases and J by 2 bases, with 14 bases between the two germline ends. The length of the CDR3 is 16 residues. The germline V gene encodes CDR1 SGHKS and CDR2 YYEKEE (reference sequence).